The sequence of this TCR beta chain was determined in a study of blood T cell repertoires in COVID-19. Study-level information: Nucleic acid was either cDNA or gDNA, and it came from T cells, B-cell-depleted T cells, or PBMCs.

Original data processing: For nucleated cells, counts were estimated from reference gene primer amplification. Sequencing was performed with immunoSEQ multiplex PCR; in TCRdb, only in-frame clones are kept and a portion is missing. V and J calls plus clone size are reproduced from that table; the DNA served to infer D and trimming. The table shows about 250,000 clones, with 85% to 90% occurring only once. The CDR3 is 13 residues long. V was cut by 5 bases and J by 5 bases, with 12 bases left in between. Germline loops: CDR1 KGHSH, CDR2 LQKENI. The receptor was isolated from a man of 80 years or more with acute or convalescent COVID-19. The chain joins TRBV18 to TRBJ2-5; D may be TRBD1 (6 bases). Sequencing used peripheral blood. The CDR3 region is CASSWSQGETQYF. CDR3 sequence (DNA): TGTGCCAGCTCATGGAGCCAGGGGGAGACCCAGTACTTC.